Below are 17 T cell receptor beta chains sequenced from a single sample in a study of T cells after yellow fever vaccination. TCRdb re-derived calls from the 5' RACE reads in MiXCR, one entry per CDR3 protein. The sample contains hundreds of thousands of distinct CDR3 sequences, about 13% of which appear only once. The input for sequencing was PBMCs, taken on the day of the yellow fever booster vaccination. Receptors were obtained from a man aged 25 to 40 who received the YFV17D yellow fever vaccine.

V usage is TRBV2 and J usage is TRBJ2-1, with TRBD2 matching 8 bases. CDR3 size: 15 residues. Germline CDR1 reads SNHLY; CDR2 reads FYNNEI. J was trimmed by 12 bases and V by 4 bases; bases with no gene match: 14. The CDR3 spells CASSVGLAGPERQFF. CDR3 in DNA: TGTGCCAGCAGTGTCGGTCTAGCGGGTCCAGAGCGGCAGTTCTTC. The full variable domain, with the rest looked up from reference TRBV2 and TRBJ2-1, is EPEVTQTPSHQVTQMGQEVILRCVPISNHLYFYWYRQILGQKVEFLVSFYNNEISEKSEIFDDQFSVERPDGSNFTLKIRSTKLEDSAMYFCASSVGLAGPERQFFGPGTRLTVL.

The CDR3 nucleotides read TGCAGTGCTAGAATGGTCGGTGTTCGCAATCAGCCCCAGCATTTT. Translating gives CSARMVGVRNQPQHF. The chain carries TRBV20-1 and TRBJ1-5; D is unresolved. Trimming took 2 bases from V and 2 from J, leaving 13 bases between them. The germline V gene encodes CDR1 DFQATT and CDR2 SNEGSKA (reference sequence). This CDR3 contains 15 residues.

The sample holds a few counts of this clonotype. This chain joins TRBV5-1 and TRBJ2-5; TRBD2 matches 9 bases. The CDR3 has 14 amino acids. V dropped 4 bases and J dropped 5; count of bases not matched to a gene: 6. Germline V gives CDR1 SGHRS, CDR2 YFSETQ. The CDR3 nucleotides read TGCGCCAGCAGCGGGTTAGCGGGAGATGAGACCCAGTACTTC. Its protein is CASSGLAGDETQYF.

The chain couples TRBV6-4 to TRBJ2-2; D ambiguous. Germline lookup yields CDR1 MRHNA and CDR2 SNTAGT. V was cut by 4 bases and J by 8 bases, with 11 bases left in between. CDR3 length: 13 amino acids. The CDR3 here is CASSGHAGGELFF. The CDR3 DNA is TGTGCCAGCAGTGGGCATGCCGGAGGGGAGCTGTTTTTT.

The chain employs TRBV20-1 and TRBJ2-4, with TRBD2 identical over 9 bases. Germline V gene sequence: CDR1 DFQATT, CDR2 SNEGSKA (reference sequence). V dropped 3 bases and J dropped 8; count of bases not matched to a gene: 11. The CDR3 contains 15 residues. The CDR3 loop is CSASLAGGTVDIQYF. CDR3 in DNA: TGCAGTGCTAGCCTCGCGGGGGGGACGGTTGACATTCAGTACTTC.

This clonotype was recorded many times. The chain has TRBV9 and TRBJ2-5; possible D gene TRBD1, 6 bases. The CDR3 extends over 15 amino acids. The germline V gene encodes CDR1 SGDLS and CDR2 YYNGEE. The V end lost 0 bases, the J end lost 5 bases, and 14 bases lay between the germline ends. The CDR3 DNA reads TGTGCCAGCAGCGTAGGGTACAGGCAGGGGGAGACCCAGTACTTC. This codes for CASSVGYRQGETQYF.

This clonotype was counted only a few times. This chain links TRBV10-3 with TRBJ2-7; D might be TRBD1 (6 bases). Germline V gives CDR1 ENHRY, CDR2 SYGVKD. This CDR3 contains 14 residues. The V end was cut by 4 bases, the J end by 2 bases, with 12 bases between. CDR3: CAISGRDTAYEQYF. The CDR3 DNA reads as TGTGCCATCAGTGGCCGGGACACCGCCTACGAGCAGTACTTC.

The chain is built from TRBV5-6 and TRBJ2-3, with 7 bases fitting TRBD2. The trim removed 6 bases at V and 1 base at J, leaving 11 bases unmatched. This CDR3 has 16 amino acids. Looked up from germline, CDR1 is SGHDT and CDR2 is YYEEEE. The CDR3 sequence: CASIPLGGMGTDTQYF. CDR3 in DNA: TGTGCCAGCATCCCCCTCGGGGGGATGGGCACAGATACGCAGTATTTT.

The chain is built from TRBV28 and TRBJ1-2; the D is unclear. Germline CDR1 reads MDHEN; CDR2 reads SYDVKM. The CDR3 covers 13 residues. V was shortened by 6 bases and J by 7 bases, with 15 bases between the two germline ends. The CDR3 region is CASSPLLSSGYTF. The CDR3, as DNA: TGTGCCAGCAGCCCCCTACTGTCTAGTGGCTACACCTTC.

CDR3 amino acids: CSVHDRDYGYTF. In nucleotides, the CDR3 is TGCAGCGTGCACGACAGGGACTATGGCTACACCTTC. The chain employs TRBV29-1 and TRBJ1-2; 7 nucleotides align to TRBD1. Losses at the gene ends were 6 bases for V and 3 bases for J; bases not matched to a gene: 4. Germline V gene data show CDR1 as SQVTM and CDR2 as ANQGSEA. The CDR3 contains 12 residues.

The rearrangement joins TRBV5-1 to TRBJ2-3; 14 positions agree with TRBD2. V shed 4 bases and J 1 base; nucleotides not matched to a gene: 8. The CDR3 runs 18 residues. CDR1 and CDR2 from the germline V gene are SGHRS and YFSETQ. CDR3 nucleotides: TGCGCCAGCAGCCCAGGGACTAGCGGGAGTGGCGGCACAGATACGCAGTATTTT. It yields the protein CASSPGTSGSGGTDTQYF.

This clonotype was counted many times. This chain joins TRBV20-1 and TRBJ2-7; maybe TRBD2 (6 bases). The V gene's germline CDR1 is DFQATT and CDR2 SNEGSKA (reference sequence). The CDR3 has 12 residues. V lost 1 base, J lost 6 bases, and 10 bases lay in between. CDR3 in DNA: TGCAGTGCTAGAGCGGGAGTTGGCGAGCAGTACTTC. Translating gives CSARAGVGEQYF.

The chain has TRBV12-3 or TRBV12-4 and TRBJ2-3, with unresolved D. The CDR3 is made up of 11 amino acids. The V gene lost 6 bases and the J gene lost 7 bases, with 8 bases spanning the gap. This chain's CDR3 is CASSSLYTQYF. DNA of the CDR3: TGTGCCAGCAGCTCGTTATATACGCAGTATTTT.

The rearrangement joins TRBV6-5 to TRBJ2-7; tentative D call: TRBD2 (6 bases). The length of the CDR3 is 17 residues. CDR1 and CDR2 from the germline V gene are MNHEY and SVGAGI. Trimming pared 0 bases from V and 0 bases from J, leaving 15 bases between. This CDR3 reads CASSYSMTYGSSYEQYF. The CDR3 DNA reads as TGTGCCAGCAGTTACTCGATGACATACGGGAGCTCCTACGAGCAGTACTTC.

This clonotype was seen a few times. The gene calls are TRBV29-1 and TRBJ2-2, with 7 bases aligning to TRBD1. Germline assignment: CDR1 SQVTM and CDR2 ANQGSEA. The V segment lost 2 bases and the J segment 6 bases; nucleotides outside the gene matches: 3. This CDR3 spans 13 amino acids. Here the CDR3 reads CSVEQGVAGELFF. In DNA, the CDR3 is TGCAGCGTTGAACAGGGGGTCGCCGGGGAGCTGTTTTTT.

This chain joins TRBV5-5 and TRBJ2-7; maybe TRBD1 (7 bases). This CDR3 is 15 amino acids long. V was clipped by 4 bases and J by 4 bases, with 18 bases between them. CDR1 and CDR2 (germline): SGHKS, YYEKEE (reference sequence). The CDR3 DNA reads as TGTGCCAGCAGCCCGACAGGGAGGAACTCGTACGAGCAGTACTTC. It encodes CASSPTGRNSYEQYF.

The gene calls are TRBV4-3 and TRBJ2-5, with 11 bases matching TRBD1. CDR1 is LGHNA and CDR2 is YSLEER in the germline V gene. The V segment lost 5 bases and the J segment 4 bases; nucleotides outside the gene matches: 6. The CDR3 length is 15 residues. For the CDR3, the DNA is TGCGCCAGCAGCTCATCCGGGACAGGGGGAGAGACCCAGTACTTC. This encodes CASSSSGTGGETQYF.